The clone carrying this T cell receptor (beta chain) was counted ten times or more. The data stem from a study of Graves' ophthalmopathy and Graves' hyperthyroidism. Transcripts of RNA were the source for amplifying TCR beta CDR3 regions. Second-round multiplex PCR came after first-round RT-PCR with HTBI primers. TCRdb processed the multiplex PCR reads anew with MiXCR; each CDR3 protein has one entry. The sample carries tens of thousands of distinct CDR3 sequences, over 40% recorded once. The CDR3 runs to 15 residues. Trimming removed 5 bases from V and 7 bases from J, with 21 bases in between. Germline V gives CDR1 MDHEN, CDR2 SYDVKM.

Sequenced material: peripheral blood. This receptor was obtained from an adult man with Graves' ophthalmopathy. This chain joins TRBV28 and TRBJ2-7, with D uncertain. The CDR3 nucleotides read TGTGCCAGCAGTCAGTTTCAGGCCCAGGTGCGGGAGCAGTACTTC. As protein: CASSQFQAQVREQYF.